A single sample is the source of the 12 T cell receptor beta chains below, sequenced in a study of spatial heterogeneity in lung cancer. Documented time point: blood at routine non-recurrence follow-up after resection. TCRdb reprocessed the 5' RACE reads via MiXCR and lists one record per CDR3 protein. The sample records tens of thousands of distinct CDR3 sequences, over 7.5% being singletons. Material: PBMCs, obtained at follow-up. These TCRs come from a male donor with early-stage non-small cell lung cancer.

This clonotype was recorded a few times. This chain links TRBV7-2 with TRBJ1-2, with D hard to call. The CDR3 covers 14 residues. V was shortened by 4 bases and J by 4 bases, with 13 bases between the two germline ends. Germline values: CDR1 SGHTA, CDR2 FQGNSA. This CDR3 reads CASSSRVDGYGYTF. The CDR3 DNA follows: TGTGCCAGCAGCTCGCGTGTAGACGGCTATGGCTACACCTTC.

CDR3 in DNA: TGTGCCAGCTCGAGAGGAAGACAAGGGGGCTATGGCTACACCTTC. It encodes CASSRGRQGGYGYTF. The chain couples TRBV28 to TRBJ1-2, with a possible D match to TRBD1 (6 bases). Trimming cost V 8 bases and J 4 bases, with 20 bases left between them. The length of the CDR3 is 15 residues. Germline V lookup: CDR1 MDHEN, CDR2 SYDVKM.

This clonotype was picked up many times. The chain links TRBV28 to TRBJ2-4, with 10 bases identical to TRBD1. The V gene end was trimmed by 6 bases and the J gene end by 10 bases; junction bases not matched to a gene: 9. The CDR3 contains 14 residues. Germline V CDR1 and CDR2: MDHEN, SYDVKM. CDR3 amino acids: CASSQLRDRGIQYF. In DNA, the CDR3 is TGTGCCAGCAGCCAACTTCGGGACAGGGGTATTCAGTACTTC.

J is TRBJ1-1 and V is TRBV4-2; D gene uncertain. CDR1 LGHNA and CDR2 YNFKEQ come from the germline V gene. Trimming removed 1 base at V and 1 base at J, with 10 bases between. The CDR3 covers 15 residues. The CDR3 region has the DNA TGTGCCAGCAGCCAAGCTGGACTGAAGAACACTGAAGCTTTCTTT. Its translation: CASSQAGLKNTEAFF.

This clonotype turned up a few times. CDR3 sequence reads: CASSQEGLRDTSYEQYF. In DNA, the CDR3 is TGCGCCAGCAGCCAAGAAGGACTCAGAGATACTTCCTACGAGCAGTACTTC. The chain employs TRBV4-1 and TRBJ2-7; a weak D match, TRBD2 (5 bases). The V and J ends lost 0 bases and 1 base respectively, with 16 bases between them. Germline V lookup: CDR1 MGHRA, CDR2 YSYEKL. This CDR3 has 17 residues.

This clonotype was detected only a few times. The chain employs TRBV2 and TRBJ1-2; D ambiguous. Trimming removed 8 bases from V and 3 bases from J, with 10 bases in between. This CDR3 contains 12 residues. CDR1 and CDR2 from the germline V gene are SNHLY and FYNNEI. This CDR3 is CASSTEYYGYTF. The CDR3 nucleotides read TGTGCCAGCTCTACAGAATACTATGGCTACACCTTC.

This sequence joins TRBV5-1 and TRBJ2-3, with D possibly matching TRBD1 (5 bases). This CDR3 has 14 residues. Germline V gene data show CDR1 as SGHRS and CDR2 as YFSETQ. Deletions cut 6 bases from V and 2 bases from J, with 13 bases between. The CDR3 coding sequence is TGCGCCAGCAAGCTAATAGGGGACACAGATACGCAGTATTTT. Protein: CASKLIGDTDTQYF. Based on the CDR3 plus reference TRBV5-1 and TRBJ2-3, the full variable domain is KAGVTQTPRYLIKTRGQQVTLSCSPISGHRSVSWYQQTPGQGLQFLFEYFSETQRNKGNFPGRFSGRQFSNSRSEMNVSTLELGDSALYLCASKLIGDTDTQYFGPGTRLTVL.

CDR3 sequence (DNA): TGCGCCAGCAGCCAAGGGCCCAGGGACGGCACTGAAGCTTTCTTT. It codes for CASSQGPRDGTEAFF. V is TRBV4-1 and J is TRBJ1-1, with D possibly TRBD1 on 5 matching bases. Looked up from germline, CDR1 is MGHRA and CDR2 is YSYEKL. The CDR3 is 15 amino acids. Trimming took 1 base from V and 4 from J, leaving 13 bases between them.

This clonotype occurred a few times. The CDR3 loop is CASSSRDRNNEQFF. The CDR3 DNA reads as TGTGCCAGCAGCTCCCGGGACAGGAACAATGAGCAGTTCTTC. The chain couples TRBV5-4 to TRBJ2-1; 8 bases are a match to TRBD1. CDR1 SGHNT and CDR2 YYREEE come from the germline V gene (reference sequence). J gave up 5 bases and V 3 bases, and 4 bases lay outside the gene matches. There are 14 residues in the CDR3.

This clonotype was seen only a few times. This chain uses TRBV2 with TRBJ2-3; D is uncertain. The V and J ends lost 6 bases and 2 bases respectively, with 12 bases between them. There are 14 residues in the CDR3. The germline CDR1 and CDR2 sequences are SNHLY and FYNNEI. The DNA of the CDR3 is TGTGCCAGCAGAGTAGCAGGAGACACAGATACGCAGTATTTT. Translated: CASRVAGDTDTQYF.

The sample holds a few counts of this clonotype. The gene calls are TRBV24-1 and TRBJ2-1, with D unresolved. The V and J ends lost 5 bases and 8 bases respectively, with 12 bases between them. CDR3 length: 13 amino acids. Germline V gives CDR1 KGHDR, CDR2 SFDVKD. The CDR3: CATSGRWNDEQFF. In nucleotides, the CDR3 is TGTGCCACCAGTGGCAGGTGGAACGATGAGCAGTTCTTC.

The sample holds many counts of this clonotype. This rearrangement joins TRBV20-1 to TRBJ1-4, with D uncertain. The CDR3 has 15 amino acids. The V end lost 0 bases, the J end lost 4 bases, and 12 bases lay between the germline ends. Germline V lookup: CDR1 DFQATT, CDR2 SNEGSKA (reference sequence). CDR3 sequence reads: CSARDPNSYNEKLFF. For the CDR3, the DNA is TGCAGTGCTAGAGATCCGAACAGCTATAATGAAAAACTGTTTTTT.